One T cell receptor beta chain is described in this entry. This sample is drawn from a study of blood T cell repertoires in COVID-19. About the study: Italy, Spain and the United States were the sources of the convalescent and acute COVID-19 samples. Nucleic acid was either cDNA or gDNA, and it came from T cells, B-cell-depleted T cells, or PBMCs.

Trimming shortened V by 5 bases and J by 5 bases, and 12 bases separated the two germline ends. CDR1 is SEHNR, CDR2 FQNEAQ, per germline (reference sequence). The CDR3 sequence is 13 residues long. Per the original methods: Researchers report that nucleated cell counts were estimated from reference gene primer amplification. Using immunoSEQ multiplex PCR, the repertoire was profiled, and TCRdb retains in-frame clones only, with some absent. V and J calls plus clone size are reproduced from that table; the DNA served to infer D and trimming. The sample contains about 180,000 clones, around 88% of which appear only once.

Sample: peripheral blood. This receptor was obtained from a woman aged 30 to 39 with acute or convalescent COVID-19. This chain joins TRBV7-9 and TRBJ1-1; the D is unclear. The CDR3 DNA follows: TGTGCCAGCAGCCCAAGGGAGGGTACTGAAGCTTTCTTT. Protein sequence: CASSPREGTEAFF.